This entry lists 15 T cell receptor beta chains sequenced from one sample in a study of T cells in Graves' hyperthyroidism and ophthalmopathy. TCR beta CDR3 region amplification was performed from RNA transcripts. Primed by the HTBI set, a first-round RT-PCR was run on the TCR CDR3. A single record per CDR3 protein comes from TCRdb applying MiXCR to the multiplex PCR reads. Here the sample spans 250,000 to 350,000 distinct CDR3 sequences, approximately 17% being singletons. Source material: blood. The receptors were gathered from a young man with Graves' hyperthyroidism.

This clonotype was detected ten times or more. The chain combines TRBV2 with TRBJ2-7; no definite D call. This CDR3 has 11 amino acids. CDR1 is SNHLY, CDR2 FYNNEI, per germline. V shed 7 bases and J shed 6 bases, with 10 bases lying between them. CDR3: CASMQYGEQYF. The CDR3 DNA reads as TGTGCCAGCATGCAGTACGGCGAGCAGTACTTC.

The chain combines TRBV5-1 with TRBJ1-3, with D tentatively TRBD1 (5 bases). Germline values: CDR1 SGHRS, CDR2 YFSETQ. V was trimmed by 3 bases and J by 0 bases, leaving 13 bases between them. The CDR3 extends over 16 amino acids. The CDR3 protein is CASSSRDSGSGNTIYF. The DNA of the CDR3 is TGCGCCAGCAGCTCACGGGACTCAGGCTCTGGAAACACCATATATTTT.

This clonotype was counted a few times. V and J are TRBV7-2 and TRBJ1-3, with no clear D. CDR1 is SGHTA and CDR2 is FQGNSA in the germline V gene. CDR3 length: 13 amino acids. V was cut by 2 bases and J by 8 bases, with 10 bases left in between. Here the CDR3 reads CASSLPGGDTIYF. For the CDR3, the DNA is TGTGCCAGCAGCTTACCCGGAGGAGACACCATATATTTT.

Many counts were recorded for this clonotype. The chain recombines TRBV30 with TRBJ2-3; D remains unclear. Deletions cut 5 bases from V and 5 bases from J, with 8 bases between. The CDR3 is made up of 11 amino acids. Germline V gene data show CDR1 as GTSNPN and CDR2 as SVGIG (reference sequence). CDR3 in amino acids: CAWRSGDTQYF. DNA of the CDR3: TGTGCCTGGCGAAGTGGAGATACGCAGTATTTT.

This clonotype was counted at least ten times. The V call is TRBV20-1, the J call TRBJ2-2, with D possibly being TRBD2 (5 bases). Trimming took 4 bases from V and 7 from J, leaving 16 bases between them. This CDR3 has 14 amino acids. Per the germline V gene, CDR1 is DFQATT and CDR2 is SNEGSKA (reference sequence). The CDR3 DNA reads as TGCAGTGCTACCCCTCCGGGATGGGACGGGGAGCTGTTTTTT. Protein: CSATPPGWDGELFF.

In this sample, this clonotype turned up many times. The rearrangement uses TRBV11-2 and TRBJ2-1; 7 bases agree with TRBD2. The CDR3 spans 14 residues. Trimming cost V 6 bases and J 7 bases; bases outside gene matches: 9. Per the germline V gene, CDR1 is SGHAT and CDR2 is FQNNGV. CDR3 in amino acids: CASRTGTNLNEQFF. CDR3 nucleotides: TGTGCCAGCAGAACCGGGACTAACCTAAATGAGCAGTTCTTC.

This clonotype was counted many times. The chain has TRBV6-1 and TRBJ1-5; D might be TRBD1 (6 bases). Germline-derived CDR1 and CDR2 are MNHNS and SASEGT. This CDR3 comprises 19 residues. The germline V and J ends were trimmed by 3 bases and 0 bases, with 21 bases remaining between them. CDR3 residues: CASSDGGYRRYYSNQPQHF. As DNA, the CDR3 is TGTGCCAGCAGTGACGGGGGCTACAGACGCTACTATAGCAATCAGCCCCAGCATTTT.

This clonotype appeared many times. The CDR3 sequence: CASSLVQQSTDTQYF. The CDR3 DNA is TGCGCCAGCAGCTTGGTTCAGCAGAGCACAGATACGCAGTATTTT. The chain carries TRBV5-1 and TRBJ2-3, with no clear D. The germline V gene encodes CDR1 SGHRS and CDR2 YFSETQ. CDR3 length: 15 residues. The V gene lost 0 bases and the J gene lost 0 bases, with 8 bases spanning the gap. The full variable domain, rest sourced from reference TRBV5-1 and TRBJ2-3, is KAGVTQTPRYLIKTRGQQVTLSCSPISGHRSVSWYQQTPGQGLQFLFEYFSETQRNKGNFPGRFSGRQFSNSRSEMNVSTLELGDSALYLCASSLVQQSTDTQYFGPGTRLTVL.

This clonotype was seen a single time. The V gene is TRBV5-1, the J gene TRBJ2-1; 10 nucleotides agree with TRBD1. Unmatched junction bases numbered 8, after V lost 2 bases and J lost 9 bases. CDR1 and CDR2 from the germline V gene are SGHRS and YFSETQ. The CDR3 contains 15 residues. CDR3 in amino acids: CASSLLTGGFGEQFF. The CDR3 nucleotides are TGCGCCAGCAGCTTATTGACAGGGGGCTTCGGTGAGCAGTTCTTC.

V is TRBV20-1 and J is TRBJ2-1, with 7 bases matching TRBD2. Germline CDR1 reads DFQATT; CDR2 reads SNEGSKA (reference sequence). This CDR3 is 14 amino acids long. V was pared by 3 bases and J by 3 bases, with 5 bases of the junction left unmatched. CDR3 DNA: TGCAGTGCTAGGTGGCGGGAGATCTACAATGAGCAGTTCTTC. This sequence encodes CSARWREIYNEQFF.

This clonotype was observed many times. This sequence joins TRBV5-1 and TRBJ2-7; no reliable D call. Trimming removed 0 bases at V and 6 bases at J, with 13 bases between. This CDR3 has 14 residues. Germline assignment: CDR1 SGHRS and CDR2 YFSETQ. CDR3 DNA sequence: TGCGCCAGCAGCTTGGAGGGCAGGTCGTCCGAGCAGTACTTC. It codes for CASSLEGRSSEQYF. The variable domain in full, with the rest retrieved from reference TRBV5-1 and TRBJ2-7, is KAGVTQTPRYLIKTRGQQVTLSCSPISGHRSVSWYQQTPGQGLQFLFEYFSETQRNKGNFPGRFSGRQFSNSRSEMNVSTLELGDSALYLCASSLEGRSSEQYFGPGTRLTVT.

This clonotype has ten or more counts. The rearrangement uses TRBV10-1 and TRBJ1-1; D is unresolved. Germline lookup yields CDR1 WNHNN and CDR2 SYGVQD (reference sequence). The V gene lost 4 bases and the J gene lost 4 bases, with 10 bases spanning the gap. The CDR3 runs 13 residues. In DNA, the CDR3 is TGCGCCAGCAGTGGGATATTAGGCACTGAAGCTTTCTTT. The encoded protein is CASSGILGTEAFF.

The chain recombines TRBV12-3 or TRBV12-4 with TRBJ2-1, with 11 bases fitting TRBD2. J gave up 3 bases and V 6 bases, and 13 bases lay outside the gene matches. The CDR3 is made up of 18 amino acids. The CDR3 spells CASSSTLGTSGGYNEQFF. CDR3 sequence (DNA): TGTGCCAGCAGCTCTACCTTGGGGACTAGCGGTGGCTACAATGAGCAGTTCTTC.

This clonotype was detected many times. This chain uses TRBV6-1 with TRBJ2-1; 7 bases line up with TRBD1. CDR1 MNHNS and CDR2 SASEGT come from the germline V gene. V gave up 5 bases and J gave up 9 bases; unmatched junction bases: 19. The length of the CDR3 is 17 residues. The CDR3 DNA reads as TGTGCCAGCAGTCAGCCTCGGGACAGAATTTCGATCAGTGAGCAGTTCTTC. It translates to CASSQPRDRISISEQFF.

This clonotype was picked up many times. The CDR3, as DNA: TGTGCCAGCAGCCCGGGGATCGTCACAGATACGCAGTATTTT. Its protein is CASSPGIVTDTQYF. The rearrangement links TRBV11-3 to TRBJ2-3, with D possibly TRBD2 on 5 matching bases. The V end was cut by 5 bases, the J end by 2 bases, with 11 bases between. Looked up from germline, CDR1 is SGHNT and CDR2 is YENEEA. The CDR3 consists of 14 residues.